The clone carrying this T cell receptor (beta chain) appeared once. Profiling relied on immunoSEQ multiplex PCR, and the TCRdb table lists in-frame clones only, not all of them. The sample includes 150,000 to 200,000 clones, roughly 73% of them seen just once. This sample is drawn from a study of blood T cell repertoires in COVID-19. The ends were cut back, 5 bases at V and 7 bases at J, with 25 bases in the middle. There are 17 residues in the CDR3. The germline V gene encodes CDR1 SGHNT and CDR2 YYREEE (reference sequence). The sequence was collected from a man aged 70-80 years with acute or convalescent COVID-19. Sequenced: peripheral blood. The chain links TRBV5-4 to TRBJ2-1; D gene unclear. CDR3 sequence reads: CASRSKQSLPLPNEQFF. In DNA form, the CDR3 reads TGTGCCAGCAGATCGAAACAGAGCCTCCCGCTACCGAATGAGCAGTTCTTC.